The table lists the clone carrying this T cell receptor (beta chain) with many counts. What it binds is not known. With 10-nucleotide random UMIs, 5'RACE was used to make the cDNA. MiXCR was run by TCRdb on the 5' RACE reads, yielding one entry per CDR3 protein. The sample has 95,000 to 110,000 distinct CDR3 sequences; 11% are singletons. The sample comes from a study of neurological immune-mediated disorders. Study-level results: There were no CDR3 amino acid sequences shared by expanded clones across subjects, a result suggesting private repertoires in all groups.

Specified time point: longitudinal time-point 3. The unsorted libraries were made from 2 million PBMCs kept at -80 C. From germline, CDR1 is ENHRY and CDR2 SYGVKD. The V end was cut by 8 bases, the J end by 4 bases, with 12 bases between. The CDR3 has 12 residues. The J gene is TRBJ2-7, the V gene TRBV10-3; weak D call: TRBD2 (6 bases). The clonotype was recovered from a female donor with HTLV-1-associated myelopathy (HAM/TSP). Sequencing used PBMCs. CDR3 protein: CAIREAGYEQYF. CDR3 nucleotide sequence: TGTGCCATCCGAGAAGCGGGTTACGAGCAGTACTTC.